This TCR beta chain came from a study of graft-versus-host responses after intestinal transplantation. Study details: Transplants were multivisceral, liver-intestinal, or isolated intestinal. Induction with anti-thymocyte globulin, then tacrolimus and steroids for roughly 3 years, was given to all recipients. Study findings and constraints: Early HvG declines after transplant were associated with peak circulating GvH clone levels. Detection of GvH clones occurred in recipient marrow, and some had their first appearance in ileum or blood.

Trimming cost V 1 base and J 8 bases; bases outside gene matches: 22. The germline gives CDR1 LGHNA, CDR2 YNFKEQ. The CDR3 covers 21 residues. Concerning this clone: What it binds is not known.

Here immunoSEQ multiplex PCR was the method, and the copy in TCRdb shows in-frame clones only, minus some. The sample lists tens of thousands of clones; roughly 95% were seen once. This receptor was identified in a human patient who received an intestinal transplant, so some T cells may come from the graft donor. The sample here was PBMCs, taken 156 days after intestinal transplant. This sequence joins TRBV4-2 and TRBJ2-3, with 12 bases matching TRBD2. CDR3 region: CASSQVEGLAGYLHVSGTQYF. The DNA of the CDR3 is TGTGCCAGCAGCCAAGTGGAAGGACTAGCGGGGTATCTCCACGTCTCGGGTACGCAGTATTTT.